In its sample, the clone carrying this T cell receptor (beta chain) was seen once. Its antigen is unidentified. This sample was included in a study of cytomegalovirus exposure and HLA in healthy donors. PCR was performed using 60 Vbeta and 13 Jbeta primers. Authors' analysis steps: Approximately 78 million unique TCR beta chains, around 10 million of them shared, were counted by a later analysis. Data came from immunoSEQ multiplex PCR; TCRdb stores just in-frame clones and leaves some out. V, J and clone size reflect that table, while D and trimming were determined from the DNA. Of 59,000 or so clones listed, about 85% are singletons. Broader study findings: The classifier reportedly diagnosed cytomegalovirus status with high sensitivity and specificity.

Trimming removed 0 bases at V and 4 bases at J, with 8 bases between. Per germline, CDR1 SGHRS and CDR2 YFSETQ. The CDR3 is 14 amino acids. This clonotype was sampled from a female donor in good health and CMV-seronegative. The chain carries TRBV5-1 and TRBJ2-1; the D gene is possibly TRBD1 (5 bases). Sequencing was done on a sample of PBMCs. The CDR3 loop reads CASSLEPGYNEQFF. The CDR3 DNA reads TGCGCCAGCAGCTTGGAGCCAGGGTACAATGAGCAGTTCTTC.